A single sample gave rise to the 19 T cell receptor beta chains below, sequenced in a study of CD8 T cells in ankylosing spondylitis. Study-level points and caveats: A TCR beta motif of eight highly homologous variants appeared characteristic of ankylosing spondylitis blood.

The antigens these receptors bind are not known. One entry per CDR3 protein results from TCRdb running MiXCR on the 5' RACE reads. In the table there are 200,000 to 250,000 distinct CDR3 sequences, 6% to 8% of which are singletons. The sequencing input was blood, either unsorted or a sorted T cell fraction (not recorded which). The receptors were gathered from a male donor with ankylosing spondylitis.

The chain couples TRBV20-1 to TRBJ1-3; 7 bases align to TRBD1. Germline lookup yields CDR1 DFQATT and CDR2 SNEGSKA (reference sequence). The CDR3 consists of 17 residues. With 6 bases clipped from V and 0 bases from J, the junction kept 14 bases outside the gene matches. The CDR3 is CSAPGQPLDLSGNTIYF. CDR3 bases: TGCAGTGCCCCGGGACAGCCCCTGGACCTCTCTGGAAACACCATATATTTT.

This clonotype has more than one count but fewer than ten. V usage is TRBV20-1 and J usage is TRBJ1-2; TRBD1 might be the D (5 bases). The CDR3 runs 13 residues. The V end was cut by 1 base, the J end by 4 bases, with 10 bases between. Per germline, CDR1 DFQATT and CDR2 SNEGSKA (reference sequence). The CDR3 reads CSARGRVAYGYTF. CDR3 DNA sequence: TGCAGTGCTAGAGGCAGGGTTGCCTATGGCTACACCTTC.

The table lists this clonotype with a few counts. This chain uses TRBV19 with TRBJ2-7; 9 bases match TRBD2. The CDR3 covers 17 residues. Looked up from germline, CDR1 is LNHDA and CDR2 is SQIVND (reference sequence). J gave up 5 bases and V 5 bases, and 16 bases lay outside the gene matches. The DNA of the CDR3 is TGTGCCAGTAGTCCCTATTTTGATAGCGGGAGTCACCACGAGCAGTACTTC. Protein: CASSPYFDSGSHHEQYF. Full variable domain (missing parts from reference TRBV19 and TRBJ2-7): DGGITQSPKYLFRKEGQNVTLSCEQNLNHDAMYWYRQDPGQGLRLIYYSQIVNDFQKGDIAEGYSVSREKKESFPLTVTSAQKNPTAFYLCASSPYFDSGSHHEQYFGPGTRLTVT.

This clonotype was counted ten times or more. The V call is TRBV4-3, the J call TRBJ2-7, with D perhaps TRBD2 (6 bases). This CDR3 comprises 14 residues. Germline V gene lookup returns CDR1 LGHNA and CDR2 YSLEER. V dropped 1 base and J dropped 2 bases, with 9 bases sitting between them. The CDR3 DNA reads TGCGCCAGCAGCCAAGGACTAGGAGCCTACGAGCAGTACTTC. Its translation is CASSQGLGAYEQYF.

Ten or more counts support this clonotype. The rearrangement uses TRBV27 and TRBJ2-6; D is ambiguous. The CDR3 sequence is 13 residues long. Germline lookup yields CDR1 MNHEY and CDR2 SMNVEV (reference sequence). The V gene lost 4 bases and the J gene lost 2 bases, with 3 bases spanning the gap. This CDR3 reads CASSYTGANVLTF. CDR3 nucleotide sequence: TGTGCCAGCAGTTACACTGGGGCCAACGTCCTGACTTTC.

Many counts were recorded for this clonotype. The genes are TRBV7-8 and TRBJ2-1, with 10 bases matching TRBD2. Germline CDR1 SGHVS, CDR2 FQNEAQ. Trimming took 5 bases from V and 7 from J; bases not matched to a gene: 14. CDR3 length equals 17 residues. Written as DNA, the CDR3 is TGTGCCAGCAGCCCCCCCGCGGTAGCGGGAGGAACGAATGAGCAGTTCTTC. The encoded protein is CASSPPAVAGGTNEQFF.

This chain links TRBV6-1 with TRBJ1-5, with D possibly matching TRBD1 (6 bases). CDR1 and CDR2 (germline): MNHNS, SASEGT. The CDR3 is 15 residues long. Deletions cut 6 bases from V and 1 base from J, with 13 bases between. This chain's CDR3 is CASSAGHGSNQPQHF. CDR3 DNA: TGTGCCAGCAGCGCGGGACACGGGAGCAATCAGCCCCAGCATTTT.

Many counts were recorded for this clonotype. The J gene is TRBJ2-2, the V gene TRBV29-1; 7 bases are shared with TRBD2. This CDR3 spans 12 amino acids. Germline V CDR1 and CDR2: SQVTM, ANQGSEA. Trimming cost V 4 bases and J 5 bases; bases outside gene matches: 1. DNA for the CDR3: TGCAGCGTTGGGGGGGGGACCGGGGAGCTGTTTTTT. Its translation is CSVGGGTGELFF.

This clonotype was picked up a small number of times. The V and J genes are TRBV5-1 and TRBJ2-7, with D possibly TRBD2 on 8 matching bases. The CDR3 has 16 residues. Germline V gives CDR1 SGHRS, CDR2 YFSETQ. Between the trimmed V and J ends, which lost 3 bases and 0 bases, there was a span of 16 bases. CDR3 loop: CASSSRGGTSSYEQYF. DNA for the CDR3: TGCGCCAGCAGCTCCAGGGGGGGGACTAGCTCCTACGAGCAGTACTTC.

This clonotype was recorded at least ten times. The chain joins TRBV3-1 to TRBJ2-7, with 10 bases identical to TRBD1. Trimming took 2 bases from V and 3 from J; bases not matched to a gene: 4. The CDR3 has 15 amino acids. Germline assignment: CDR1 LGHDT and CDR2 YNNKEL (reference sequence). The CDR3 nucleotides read TGTGCCAGCAGCCAAACCGGGACAGGGGACTACGAGCAGTACTTC. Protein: CASSQTGTGDYEQYF.

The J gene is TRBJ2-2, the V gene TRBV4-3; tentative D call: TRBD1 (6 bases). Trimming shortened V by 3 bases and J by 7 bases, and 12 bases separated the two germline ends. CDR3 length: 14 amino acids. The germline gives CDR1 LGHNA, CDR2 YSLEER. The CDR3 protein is CASSHPGVGGELFF. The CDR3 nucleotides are TGCGCCAGCAGCCACCCAGGGGTCGGCGGGGAGCTGTTTTTT.

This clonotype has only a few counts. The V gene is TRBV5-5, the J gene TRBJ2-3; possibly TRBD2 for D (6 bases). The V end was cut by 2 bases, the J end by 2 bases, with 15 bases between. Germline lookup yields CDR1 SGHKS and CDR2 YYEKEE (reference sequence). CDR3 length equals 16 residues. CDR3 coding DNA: TGTGCCAGCAGCTTCCCCCTGGCGGGGCCCACAGATACGCAGTATTTT. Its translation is CASSFPLAGPTDTQYF.

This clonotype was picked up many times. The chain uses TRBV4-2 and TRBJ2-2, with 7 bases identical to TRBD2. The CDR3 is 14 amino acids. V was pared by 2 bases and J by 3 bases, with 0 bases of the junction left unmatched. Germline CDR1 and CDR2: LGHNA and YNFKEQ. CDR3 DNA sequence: TGTGCCAGCAGCCAACTAGCGGACACCGGGGAGCTGTTTTTT. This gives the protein CASSQLADTGELFF.

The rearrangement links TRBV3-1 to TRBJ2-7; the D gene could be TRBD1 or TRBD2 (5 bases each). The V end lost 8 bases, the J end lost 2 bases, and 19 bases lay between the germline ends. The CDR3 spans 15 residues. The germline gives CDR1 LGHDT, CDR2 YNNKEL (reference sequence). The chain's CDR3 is CASCKAGTTAYEQYF. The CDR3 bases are TGTGCCAGCTGCAAAGCAGGGACCACCGCCTACGAGCAGTACTTC.

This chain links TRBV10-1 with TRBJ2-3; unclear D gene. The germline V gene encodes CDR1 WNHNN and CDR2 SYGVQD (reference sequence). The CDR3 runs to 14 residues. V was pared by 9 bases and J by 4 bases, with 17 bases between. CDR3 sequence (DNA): TGCGCCAGTGCGACGACAAGGACGTCAGATACGCAGTATTTT. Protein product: CASATTRTSDTQYF.

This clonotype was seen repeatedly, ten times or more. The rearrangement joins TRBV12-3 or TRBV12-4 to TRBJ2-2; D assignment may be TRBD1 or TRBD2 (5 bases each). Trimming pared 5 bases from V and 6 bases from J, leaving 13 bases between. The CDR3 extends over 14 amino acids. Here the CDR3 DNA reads TGTGCCAGCAGTCCGCCTGGGGGACCCGGGGAGCTGTTTTTT. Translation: CASSPPGGPGELFF.

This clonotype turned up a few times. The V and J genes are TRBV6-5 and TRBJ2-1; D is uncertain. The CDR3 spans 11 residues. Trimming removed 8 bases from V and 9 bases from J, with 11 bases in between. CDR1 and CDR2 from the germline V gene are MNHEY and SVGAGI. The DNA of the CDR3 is TGTGCCAGCGAGTACTTGGGTGAGCAGTTCTTC. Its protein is CASEYLGEQFF.

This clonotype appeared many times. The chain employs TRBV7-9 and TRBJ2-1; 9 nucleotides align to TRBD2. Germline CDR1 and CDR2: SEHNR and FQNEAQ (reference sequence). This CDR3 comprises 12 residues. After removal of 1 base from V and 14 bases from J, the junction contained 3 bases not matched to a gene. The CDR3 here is CASSLGLAGKFF. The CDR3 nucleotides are TGTGCCAGCAGCTTAGGCCTAGCGGGAAAGTTCTTC.

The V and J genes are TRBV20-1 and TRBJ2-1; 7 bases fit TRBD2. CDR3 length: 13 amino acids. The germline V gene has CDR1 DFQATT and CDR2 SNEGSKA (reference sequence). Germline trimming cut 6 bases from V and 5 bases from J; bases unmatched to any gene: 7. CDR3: CSAKTSQNNEQFF. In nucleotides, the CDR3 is TGCAGTGCGAAGACTAGCCAGAACAATGAGCAGTTCTTC.